Listed here are 9 T cell receptor beta chains from one sample, sequenced in a study of Graves' ophthalmopathy and Graves' hyperthyroidism. RNA transcripts were the template, and TCR beta CDR3 regions were amplified from them. An opening RT-PCR round employed HTBI primers and preceded a second-round multiplex PCR. TCRdb reprocessed the multiplex PCR reads with MiXCR, giving one entry per CDR3 protein. Here the sample spans around 1.1 million distinct CDR3 sequences, roughly two fifths being singletons. The sequenced sample consisted of peripheral blood or thyroid tissue (not recorded which). The source is an adult man with Graves' hyperthyroidism.

The sample holds a few counts of this clonotype. The genes are TRBV7-9 and TRBJ2-2; D is uncertain. The CDR3 is made up of 14 amino acids. V was clipped by 6 bases and J by 5 bases, with 13 bases between them. Germline assignment: CDR1 SEHNR and CDR2 FQNEAQ (reference sequence). The CDR3 bases are TGTGCCAGCAGGCCCCAGGTTAGGACCGGGGAGCTGTTTTTT. It translates to CASRPQVRTGELFF.

The sample holds a few counts of this clonotype. The chain employs TRBV6-1 and TRBJ1-2, with a tentative D call TRBD1 (5 bases). The V end lost 1 base, the J end lost 8 bases, and 17 bases lay between the germline ends. Germline V lookup: CDR1 MNHNS, CDR2 SASEGT. CDR3 length: 15 amino acids. The CDR3 sequence is CASSEVGRQRGGYTF. The CDR3 DNA follows: TGTGCCAGCAGTGAAGTTGGGAGGCAACGGGGCGGCTACACCTTC.

This clonotype was detected many times. V usage is TRBV6-5 and J usage is TRBJ1-5, with 7 nucleotides matching TRBD1. The CDR3 contains 14 residues. V was pared by 7 bases and J by 2 bases, with 5 bases of the junction left unmatched. Germline CDR1 is MNHEY and CDR2 is SVGAGI. The CDR3 nucleotides read TGTGCCAGCAAGCCCGGGACAGGCAATCAGCCCCAGCATTTT. This encodes CASKPGTGNQPQHF.

This clonotype occurred many times. The gene calls are TRBV12-3 or TRBV12-4 and TRBJ1-5; 9 nucleotides agree with TRBD1. Trimming removed 5 bases from V and 2 bases from J; junction bases left unmatched: 4. CDR3 length: 15 residues. In nucleotides, the CDR3 is TGTGCCAGCAGTCAGACAGGGGGACGCAATCAGCCCCAGCATTTT. This codes for CASSQTGGRNQPQHF.

The table lists this clonotype with a count of one. The chain links TRBV15 to TRBJ1-4; maybe TRBD1 (6 bases). Trimming stripped 3 bases from V and 8 bases from J, with 10 bases between. The CDR3 totals 13 residues. Germline CDR1 and CDR2: LNHNV and YYDKDF (reference sequence). DNA of the CDR3: TGTGCCACCAGCAGGGACAGTTGGGAAAAACTGTTTTTT. This sequence encodes CATSRDSWEKLFF.

This clonotype was seen repeatedly, ten times or more. The chain couples TRBV29-1 to TRBJ2-5; weak D call: TRBD2 (6 bases). Germline assignment: CDR1 SQVTM and CDR2 ANQGSEA. Deletions cut 3 bases from V and 6 bases from J, with 11 bases between. The CDR3 has 12 residues. For the CDR3, the DNA is TGCAGCGTTGAGCTGGCGGGGAAGACCCAGTACTTC. Amino acids: CSVELAGKTQYF.

The V call is TRBV29-1, the J call TRBJ1-1; D is ambiguous. Looked up from germline, CDR1 is SQVTM and CDR2 is ANQGSEA. Deletions cut 0 bases from V and 4 bases from J, with 12 bases between. This CDR3 has 14 amino acids. The CDR3: CSVEDRGYGTEAFF. CDR3 bases: TGCAGCGTTGAAGATCGGGGATACGGCACTGAAGCTTTCTTT.

The chain couples TRBV5-8 to TRBJ2-7; no clear D. The CDR3 runs 13 residues. Per the germline V gene, CDR1 is SGHTS and CDR2 is YDEGEE. Trimming pared 7 bases from V and 1 base from J, leaving 12 bases between. CDR3 DNA sequence: TGTGCCAGCCTCGACCCAGGTTCCTACGAGCAGTACTTC. It specifies CASLDPGSYEQYF. The full variable domain, its missing parts supplied by reference TRBV5-8 and TRBJ2-7, is EAGVTQSPTHLIKTRGQQATLRCSPISGHTSVYWYQQALGLGLQFLLWYDEGEERNRGNFPPRFSGRQFPNYSSELNVNALELEDSALYLCASLDPGSYEQYFGPGTRLTVT.

As to this clonotype: One junction end does not reproduce the germline sequence, and a read error may be involved. The rearrangement links TRBV6-5 to TRBJ1-1; D remains ambiguous. Germline V gives CDR1 MNHEY, CDR2 SVGAGI. CDR3 length: 14 amino acids. This CDR3 reads CASSEIGTNTETFF. CDR3 bases: TGTGCCAGCAGTGAGATCGGCACTAACACTGAAACTTTCTTT.